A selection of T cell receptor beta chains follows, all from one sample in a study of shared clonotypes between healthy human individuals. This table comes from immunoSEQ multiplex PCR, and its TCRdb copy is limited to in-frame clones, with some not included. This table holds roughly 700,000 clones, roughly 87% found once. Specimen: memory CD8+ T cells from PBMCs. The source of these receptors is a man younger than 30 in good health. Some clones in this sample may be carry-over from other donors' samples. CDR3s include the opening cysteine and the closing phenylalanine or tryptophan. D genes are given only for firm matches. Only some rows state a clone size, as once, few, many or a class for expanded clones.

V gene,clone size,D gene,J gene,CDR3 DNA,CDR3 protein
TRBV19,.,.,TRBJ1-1,TGTGCCAGTAGTCACGGGGTCGGGAATTTGAACACTGAAGCTTTCTTT,CASSHGVGNLNTEAFF
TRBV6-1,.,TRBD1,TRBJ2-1,TGTGCCAGCAGAGGGACAGGGGGCTACAATGAGCAGTTCTTC,CASRGTGGYNEQFF
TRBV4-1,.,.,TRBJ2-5,TGCGCCAGCAGCCCGGGGTTAGAAGAGACCCAGTACTTC,CASSPGLEETQYF
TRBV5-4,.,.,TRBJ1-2,TGTGCCAGCAGCTTGGGCAGCCCACGGTACTATGGCTACACCTTC,CASSLGSPRYYGYTF
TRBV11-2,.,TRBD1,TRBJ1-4,TGTGCCAGCAGCACGACAGGGGGCAGATATGAAAAACTGTTTTTT,CASSTTGGRYEKLFF
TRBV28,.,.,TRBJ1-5,TGTGCCAGCAGGACAGGATCTTATAGCAATCAGCCCCAGCATTTT,CASRTGSYSNQPQHF
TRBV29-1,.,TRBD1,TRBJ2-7,TGCAGCGTGGGGGACAGCCCTCCCTACGAGCAGTACTTC,CSVGDSPPYEQYF
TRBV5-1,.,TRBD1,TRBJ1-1,TGCGCCAGCAGCGAATACAGGGGGGCTGAAGCTTTCTTT,CASSEYRGAEAFF
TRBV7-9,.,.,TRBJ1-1,TGTGCCAGCAGCGTACCCCGAGGAGAAGGGAACACTGAAGCTTTCTTT,CASSVPRGEGNTEAFF
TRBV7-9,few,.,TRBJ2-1,TGTGCCAGCAGCCCCGGGGGTGAGCAGTTCTTC,CASSPGGEQFF
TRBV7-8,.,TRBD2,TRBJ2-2,TGTGCCAGCACTCCGGGGAGGGTGGGCATCGGGGAGCTGTTTTTT,CASTPGRVGIGELFF
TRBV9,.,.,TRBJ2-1,TGTGCCAGCAGCGTGGACATCCACAATGAGCAGTTCTTC,CASSVDIHNEQFF
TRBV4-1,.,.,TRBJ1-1,TGCGCCAGCAGCCAGGCGGGCAGGGCGGGGAACACTGAAGCTTTCTTT,CASSQAGRAGNTEAFF
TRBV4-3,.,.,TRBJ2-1,TGCGCCAGCAGCCAACACAATCCCCCGACTAGAACTTTGGAGAATGAGCAGTTCTTC,CASSQHNPPTRTLENEQFF
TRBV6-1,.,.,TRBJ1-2,TGTGCCAGCAGCACGAATCCTAACTATGGCTACACCTTC,CASSTNPNYGYTF
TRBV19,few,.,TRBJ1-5,TGTGCCAGCGCCACTATGTCACGGCAGCCCCAGCATTTT,CASATMSRQPQHF
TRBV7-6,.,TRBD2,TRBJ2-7,TGTGCCAGCAGCTTACGGGGGGGAGTTTACGAGCAGTACTTC,CASSLRGGVYEQYF
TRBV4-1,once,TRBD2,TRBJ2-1,TGCGCCAGCAGCCTCGGGCGGGAGGGAGTTTCCTACAATGAGCAGTTCTTC,CASSLGREGVSYNEQFF
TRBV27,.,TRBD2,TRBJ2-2,TGTGCCAGCAGGCCCTTGGGGGTGACTAGCGGGAGGGCGAACACCGGGGAGCTGTTTTTT,CASRPLGVTSGRANTGELFF
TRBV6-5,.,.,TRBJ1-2,TGTGCCAGCAGTTACTCGAACGGGTTCTTCTATGGCTACACCTTC,CASSYSNGFFYGYTF
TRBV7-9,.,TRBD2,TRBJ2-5,TGTGCCAGCAGCTTAGTGTCGCTAGCGGAAGAGACCCAGTACTTC,CASSLVSLAEETQYF
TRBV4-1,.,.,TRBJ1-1,TGCGCCAGCAGCCAAGAAGCATGGCAGCAGAACACTGAAGCTTTCTTT,CASSQEAWQQNTEAFF
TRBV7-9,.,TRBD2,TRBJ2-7,TGTGCCAGCAGCTCGCCCCTAGCGGCCCTCCTCTCCTACGAGCAGTACTTC,CASSSPLAALLSYEQYF
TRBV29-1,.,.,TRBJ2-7,TGCAGCGCATTGGACCGTAGTTCCTACGAGCAGTACTTC,CSALDRSSYEQYF
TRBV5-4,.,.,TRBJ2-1,TGTGCCAGCAGCCTGGGTACAGGCGCCCAAGACAATGAGCAGTTCTTC,CASSLGTGAQDNEQFF